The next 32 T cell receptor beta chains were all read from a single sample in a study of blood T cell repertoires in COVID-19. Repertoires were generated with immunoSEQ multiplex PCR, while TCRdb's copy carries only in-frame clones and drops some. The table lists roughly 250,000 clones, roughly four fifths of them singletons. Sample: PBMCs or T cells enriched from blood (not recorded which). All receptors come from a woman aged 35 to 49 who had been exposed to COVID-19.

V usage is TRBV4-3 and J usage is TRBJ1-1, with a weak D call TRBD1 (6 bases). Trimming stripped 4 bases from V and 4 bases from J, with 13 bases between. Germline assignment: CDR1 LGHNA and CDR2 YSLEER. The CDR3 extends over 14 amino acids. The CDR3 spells CASSPGDRGTEAFF. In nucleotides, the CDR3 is TGCGCCAGCAGCCCAGGGGACCGGGGCACTGAAGCTTTCTTT.

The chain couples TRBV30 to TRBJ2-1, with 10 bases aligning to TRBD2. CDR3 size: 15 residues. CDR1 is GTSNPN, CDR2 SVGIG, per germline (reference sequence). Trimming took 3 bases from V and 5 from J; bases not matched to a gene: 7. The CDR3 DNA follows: TGTGCCTGGAGCCACCCACTAGCGGGGAACAATGAGCAGTTCTTC. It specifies CAWSHPLAGNNEQFF.

CDR3 sequence reads: CASSTGVPRYNEQFF. CDR3 in DNA: TGTGCCAGCAGCACAGGGGTCCCCCGGTACAATGAGCAGTTCTTC. This chain joins TRBV27 and TRBJ2-1; the match to TRBD1 covers 7 bases. CDR1 and CDR2 from the germline V gene are MNHEY and SMNVEV (reference sequence). This CDR3 is 15 amino acids long. V shed 6 bases, J shed 4 bases, and the junction held 9 bases outside the gene matches.

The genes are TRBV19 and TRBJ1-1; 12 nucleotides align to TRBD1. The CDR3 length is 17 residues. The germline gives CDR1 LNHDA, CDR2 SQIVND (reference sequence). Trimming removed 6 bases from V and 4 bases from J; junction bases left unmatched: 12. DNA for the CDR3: TGTGCCAGTAGGGCCCTCACCACGGGACAGGGGGCCACTGAAGCTTTCTTT. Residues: CASRALTTGQGATEAFF. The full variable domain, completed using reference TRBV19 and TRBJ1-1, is DGGITQSPKYLFRKEGQNVTLSCEQNLNHDAMYWYRQDPGQGLRLIYYSQIVNDFQKGDIAEGYSVSREKKESFPLTVTSAQKNPTAFYLCASRALTTGQGATEAFFGQGTRLTVV.

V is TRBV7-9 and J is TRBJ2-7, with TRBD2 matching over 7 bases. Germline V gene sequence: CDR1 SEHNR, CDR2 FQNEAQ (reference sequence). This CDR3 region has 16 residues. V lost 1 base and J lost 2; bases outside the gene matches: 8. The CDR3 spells CASSLGGSGSTYEQYF. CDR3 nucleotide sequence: TGTGCCAGCAGCTTAGGAGGTAGCGGGTCGACCTACGAGCAGTACTTC.

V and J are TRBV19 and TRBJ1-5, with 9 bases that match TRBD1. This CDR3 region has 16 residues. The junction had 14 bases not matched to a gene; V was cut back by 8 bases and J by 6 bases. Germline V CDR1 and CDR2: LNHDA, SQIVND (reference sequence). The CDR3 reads CASGVFVTGGSQPQHF. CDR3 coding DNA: TGTGCCAGTGGGGTCTTCGTGACAGGGGGAAGTCAGCCCCAGCATTTT.

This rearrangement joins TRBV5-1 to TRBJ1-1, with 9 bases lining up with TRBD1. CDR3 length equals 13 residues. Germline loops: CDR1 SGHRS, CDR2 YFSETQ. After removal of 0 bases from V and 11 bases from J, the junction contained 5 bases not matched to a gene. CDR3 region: CASSLEQGATAFF. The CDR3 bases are TGCGCCAGCAGCTTGGAACAGGGGGCTACGGCTTTCTTT.

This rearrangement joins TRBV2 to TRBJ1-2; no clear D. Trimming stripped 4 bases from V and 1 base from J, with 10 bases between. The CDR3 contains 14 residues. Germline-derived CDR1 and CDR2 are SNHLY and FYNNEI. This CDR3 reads CASSVMGSNYGYTF. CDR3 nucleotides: TGTGCCAGCAGTGTCATGGGCAGTAACTATGGCTACACCTTC.

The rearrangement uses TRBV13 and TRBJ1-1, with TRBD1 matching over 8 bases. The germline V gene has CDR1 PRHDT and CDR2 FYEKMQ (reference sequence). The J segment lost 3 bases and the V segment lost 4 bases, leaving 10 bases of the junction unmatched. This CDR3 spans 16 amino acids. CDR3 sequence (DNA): TGTGCCAGCAGCTCCTTACCCACAGGGGGGGACACTGAAGCTTTCTTT. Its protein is CASSSLPTGGDTEAFF.

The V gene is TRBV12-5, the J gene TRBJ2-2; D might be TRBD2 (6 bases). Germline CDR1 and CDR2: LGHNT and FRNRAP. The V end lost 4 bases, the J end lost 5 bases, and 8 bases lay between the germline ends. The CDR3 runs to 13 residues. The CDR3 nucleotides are TGTGCTAGTGGTTCGGGAGAGACCGGGGAGCTGTTTTTT. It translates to CASGSGETGELFF.

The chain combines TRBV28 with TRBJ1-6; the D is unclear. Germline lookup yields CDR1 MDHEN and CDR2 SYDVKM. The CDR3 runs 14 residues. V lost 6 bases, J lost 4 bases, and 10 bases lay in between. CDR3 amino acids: CASRSTEYNSPLHF. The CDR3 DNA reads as TGTGCCAGCAGGTCGACGGAGTATAATTCACCCCTCCACTTT.

The CDR3 here is CASITPGTGSYEQYF. The CDR3 DNA sequence: TGTGCCAGCATCACCCCCGGGACAGGCTCCTACGAGCAGTACTTC. V usage is TRBV28 and J usage is TRBJ2-7, with 8 bases aligning to TRBD1. CDR1 is MDHEN, CDR2 SYDVKM, per germline. This CDR3 spans 15 amino acids. The trim removed 7 bases at V and 0 bases at J, leaving 8 bases unmatched.

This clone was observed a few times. The chain's CDR3 is CASSLGLAGANTGELFF. DNA of the CDR3: TGTGCCAGCAGCTTGGGACTAGCGGGGGCGAACACCGGGGAGCTGTTTTTT. This chain uses TRBV5-4 with TRBJ2-2; 12 positions match TRBD2. CDR1 SGHNT and CDR2 YYREEE come from the germline V gene (reference sequence). The CDR3 loop spans 17 amino acids. V shed 0 bases, J shed 0 bases, and the junction held 0 bases outside the gene matches.

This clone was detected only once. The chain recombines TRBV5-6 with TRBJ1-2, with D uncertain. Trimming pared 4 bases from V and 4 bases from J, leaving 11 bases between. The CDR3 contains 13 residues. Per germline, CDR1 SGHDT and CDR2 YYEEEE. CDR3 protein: CASSRGGAYGYTF. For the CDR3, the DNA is TGTGCCAGCAGCCGGGGAGGCGCCTATGGCTACACCTTC.

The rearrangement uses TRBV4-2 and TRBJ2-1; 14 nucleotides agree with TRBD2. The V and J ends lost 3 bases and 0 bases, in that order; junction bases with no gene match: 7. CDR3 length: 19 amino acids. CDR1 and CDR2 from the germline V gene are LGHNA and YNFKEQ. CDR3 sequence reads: CASSQVGLAGGSSYNEQFF. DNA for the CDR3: TGTGCCAGCAGCCAGGTCGGACTAGCGGGGGGAAGCTCCTACAATGAGCAGTTCTTC.

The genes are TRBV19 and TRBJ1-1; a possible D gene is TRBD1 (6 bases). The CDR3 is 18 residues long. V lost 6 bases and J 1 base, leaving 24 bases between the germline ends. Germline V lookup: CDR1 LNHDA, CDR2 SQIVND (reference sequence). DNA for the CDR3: TGTGCCAGTAGACCCTCATTCGACCAGGGGTTCTCGAACACTGAAGCTTTCTTT. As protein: CASRPSFDQGFSNTEAFF.

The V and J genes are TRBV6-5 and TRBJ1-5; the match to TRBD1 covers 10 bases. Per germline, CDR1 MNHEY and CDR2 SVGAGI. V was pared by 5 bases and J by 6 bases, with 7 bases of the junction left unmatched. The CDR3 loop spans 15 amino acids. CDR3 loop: CASSPTGGLGQPQHF. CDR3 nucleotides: TGTGCCAGCAGTCCGACAGGGGGCTTAGGTCAGCCCCAGCATTTT.

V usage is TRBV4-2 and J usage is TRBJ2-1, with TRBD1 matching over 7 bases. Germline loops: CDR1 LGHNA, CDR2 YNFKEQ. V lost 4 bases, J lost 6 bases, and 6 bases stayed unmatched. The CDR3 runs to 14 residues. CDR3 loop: CASSPQGQANEQFF. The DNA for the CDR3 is TGTGCCAGCAGCCCACAAGGACAGGCCAATGAGCAGTTCTTC.

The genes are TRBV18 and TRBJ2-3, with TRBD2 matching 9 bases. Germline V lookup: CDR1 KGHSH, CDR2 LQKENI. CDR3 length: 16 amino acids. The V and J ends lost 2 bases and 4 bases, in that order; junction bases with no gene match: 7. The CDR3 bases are TGTGCCAGCTCACCAGAGAGTAGCGGGGGCGCAGATACGCAGTATTTT. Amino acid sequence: CASSPESSGGADTQYF.

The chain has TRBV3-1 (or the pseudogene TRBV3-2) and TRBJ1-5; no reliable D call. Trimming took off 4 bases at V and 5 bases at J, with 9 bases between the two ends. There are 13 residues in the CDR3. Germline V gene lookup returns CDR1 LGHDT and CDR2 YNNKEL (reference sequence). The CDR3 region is CASSRPTHQPQHF. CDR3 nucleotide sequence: TGTGCCAGCAGCCGCCCTACCCATCAGCCCCAGCATTTT.

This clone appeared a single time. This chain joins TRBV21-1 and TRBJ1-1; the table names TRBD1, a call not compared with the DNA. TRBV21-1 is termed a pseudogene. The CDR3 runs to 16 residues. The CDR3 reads CASSSQNRTSGTEAFF. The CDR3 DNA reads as TGTGCCAGCAGCTCGCAAAACAGGACCTCGGGCACTGAAGCTTTCTTT.

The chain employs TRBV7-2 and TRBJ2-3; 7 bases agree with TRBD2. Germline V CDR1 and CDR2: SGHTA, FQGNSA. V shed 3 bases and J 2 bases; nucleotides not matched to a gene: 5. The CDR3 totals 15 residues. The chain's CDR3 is CASSLGEGYTDTQYF. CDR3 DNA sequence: TGTGCCAGCAGCTTGGGGGAGGGATACACAGATACGCAGTATTTT. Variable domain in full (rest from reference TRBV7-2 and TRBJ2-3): GAGVSQSPSNKVTEKGKDVELRCDPISGHTALYWYRQSLGQGLEFLIYFQGNSAPDKSGLPSDRFSAERTGGSVSTLTIQRTQQEDSAVYLCASSLGEGYTDTQYFGPGTRLTVL.

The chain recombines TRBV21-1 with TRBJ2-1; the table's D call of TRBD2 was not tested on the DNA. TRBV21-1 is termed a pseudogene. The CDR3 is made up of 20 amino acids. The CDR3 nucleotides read TGTGCCAGCAGCAAAGTCTTTCAACTCCTAAGGAGACCTTTGGGCAATGAGCAGTTCTTC. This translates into CASSKVFQLLRRPLGNEQFF.

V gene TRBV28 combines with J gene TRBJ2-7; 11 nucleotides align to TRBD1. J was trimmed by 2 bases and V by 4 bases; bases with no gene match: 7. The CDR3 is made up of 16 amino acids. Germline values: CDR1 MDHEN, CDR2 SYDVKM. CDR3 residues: CASSSPGTGGTYEQYF. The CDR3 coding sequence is TGTGCCAGCAGTTCACCCGGGACAGGGGGTACCTACGAGCAGTACTTC.

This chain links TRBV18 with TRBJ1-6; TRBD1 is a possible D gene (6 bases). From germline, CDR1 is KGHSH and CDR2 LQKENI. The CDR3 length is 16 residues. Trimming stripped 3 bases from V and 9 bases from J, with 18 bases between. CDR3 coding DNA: TGTGCCAGCTCACCTACCGGCGGGGGCGGTGGTTCACCCCTCCACTTT. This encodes CASSPTGGGGGSPLHF.

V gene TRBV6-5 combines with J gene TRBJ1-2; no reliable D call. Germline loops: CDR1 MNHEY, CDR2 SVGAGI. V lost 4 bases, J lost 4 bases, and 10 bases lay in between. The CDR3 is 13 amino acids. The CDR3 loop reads CASSSPQRYGYTF. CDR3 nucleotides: TGTGCCAGCAGTTCGCCACAACGCTATGGCTACACCTTC.

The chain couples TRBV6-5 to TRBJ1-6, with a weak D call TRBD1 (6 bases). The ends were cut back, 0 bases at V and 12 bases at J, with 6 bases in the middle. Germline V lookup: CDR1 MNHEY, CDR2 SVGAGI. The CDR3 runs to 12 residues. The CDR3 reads CASSYSDRPLHF. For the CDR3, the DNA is TGTGCCAGCAGTTACTCGGACAGACCCCTCCACTTT.

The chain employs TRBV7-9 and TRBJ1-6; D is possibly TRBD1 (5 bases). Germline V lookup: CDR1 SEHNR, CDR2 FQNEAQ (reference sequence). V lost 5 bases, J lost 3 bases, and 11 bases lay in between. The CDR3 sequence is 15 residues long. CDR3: CASSPTDFYNSPLHF. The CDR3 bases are TGTGCCAGCAGCCCGACAGACTTCTATAATTCACCCCTCCACTTT.

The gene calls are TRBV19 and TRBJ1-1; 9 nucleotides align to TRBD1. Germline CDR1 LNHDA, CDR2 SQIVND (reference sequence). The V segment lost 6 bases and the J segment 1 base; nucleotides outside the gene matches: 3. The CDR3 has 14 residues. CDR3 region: CASSSGQGNTEAFF. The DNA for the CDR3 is TGTGCCAGTAGCTCGGGACAGGGGAACACTGAAGCTTTCTTT.

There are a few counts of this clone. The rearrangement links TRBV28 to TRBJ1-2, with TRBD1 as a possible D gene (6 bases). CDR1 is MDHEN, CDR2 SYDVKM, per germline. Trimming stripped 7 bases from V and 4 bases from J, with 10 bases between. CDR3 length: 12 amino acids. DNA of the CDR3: TGTGCCAGCACTTTGGACAGCTATGGCTACACCTTC. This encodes CASTLDSYGYTF.

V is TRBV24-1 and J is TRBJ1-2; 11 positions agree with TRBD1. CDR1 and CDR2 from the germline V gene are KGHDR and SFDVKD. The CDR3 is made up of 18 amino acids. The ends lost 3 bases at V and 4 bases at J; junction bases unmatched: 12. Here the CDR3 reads CATSDPFPGQGDTYGYTF. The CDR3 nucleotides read TGTGCCACCAGTGATCCCTTCCCGGGACAGGGGGACACCTATGGCTACACCTTC.

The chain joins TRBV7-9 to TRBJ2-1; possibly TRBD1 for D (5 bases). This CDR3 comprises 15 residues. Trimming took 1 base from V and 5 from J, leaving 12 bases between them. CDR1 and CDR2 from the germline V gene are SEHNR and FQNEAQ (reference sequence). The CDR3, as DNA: TGTGCCAGCAGCTTAGTCTCAGGGCCTGACAATGAGCAGTTCTTC. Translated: CASSLVSGPDNEQFF.